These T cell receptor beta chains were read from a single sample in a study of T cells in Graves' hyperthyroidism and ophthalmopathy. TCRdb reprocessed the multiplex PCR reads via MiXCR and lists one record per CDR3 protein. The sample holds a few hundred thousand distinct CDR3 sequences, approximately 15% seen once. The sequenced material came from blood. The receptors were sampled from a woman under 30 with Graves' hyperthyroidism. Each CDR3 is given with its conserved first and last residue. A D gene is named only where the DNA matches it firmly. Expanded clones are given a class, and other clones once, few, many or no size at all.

CASSHGRRLAGAGETQYF | TGTGCCAGCAGCCACGGGAGGCGCCTAGCGGGGGCTGGAGAGACCCAGTACTTC | many | TRBV3-1 | TRBD2 | TRBJ2-5
CASSLTSGVPYEQYF | TGTGCCAGCAGTTTGACTAGCGGGGTCCCCTACGAGCAGTACTTC | - | TRBV12-3/TRBV12-4 | TRBD2 | TRBJ2-7
CASSYSLLAGVYNEQFF | TGTGCCAGCAGCTACTCGCTCCTAGCGGGAGTTTACAATGAGCAGTTCTTC | many | TRBV14 | TRBD2 | TRBJ2-1
CASSQATDRGGSYNEQFF | TGCGCCAGCAGCCAAGCTACAGACAGGGGCGGCTCCTACAATGAGCAGTTCTTC | few | TRBV4-1 | TRBD1 | TRBJ2-1
CASSLLGAGLNTEAFF | TGTGCCAGCAGTTTACTTGGGGCAGGTTTGAACACTGAAGCTTTCTTT | many | TRBV27 | - | TRBJ1-1
CSASGTSGGEETQYF | TGCAGTGCTAGTGGGACTAGCGGGGGGGAAGAGACCCAGTACTTC | many | TRBV20-1 | TRBD2 | TRBJ2-5
CSAGGFWDRAIVNYGYTF | TGCAGTGCTGGGGGTTTCTGGGACAGGGCTATAGTTAACTATGGCTACACCTTC | few | TRBV20-1 | TRBD1 | TRBJ1-2
CASSGYFSGRPLSSEQYF | TGTGCCAGTAGTGGCTATTTCAGCGGGAGGCCCCTCTCCTCCGAGCAGTACTTC | few | TRBV19 | TRBD2 | TRBJ2-7
CASSQVQARGDTQYF | TGTGCCAGCAGCCAAGTACAAGCGAGGGGGGATACGCAGTATTTT | few | TRBV4-2 | - | TRBJ2-3
CASSVEVNYEQYF | TGTGCCAGCAGCGTAGAGGTCAACTACGAGCAGTACTTC | - | TRBV9 | - | TRBJ2-7
CSVDPWTSGSYNEQFF | TGCAGCGTTGACCCTTGGACTAGCGGATCCTACAATGAGCAGTTCTTC | many | TRBV29-1 | TRBD2 | TRBJ2-1
CSALESGNTIYF | TGCAGTGCATTAGAGTCTGGAAACACCATATATTTT | few | TRBV20-1 | - | TRBJ1-3
CASSVRVIPLSGANVLTF | TGTGCCAGCAGCGTCAGGGTAATCCCCCTCTCTGGGGCCAACGTCCTGACTTTC | - | TRBV7-9 | - | TRBJ2-6
CASSIAGQALSGYTF | TGTGCCAGTAGCATCGCAGGACAGGCCCTATCCGGCTACACCTTC | - | TRBV19 | TRBD1 | TRBJ1-2
CASSLRVAGGLYEQYF | TGTGCCAGCAGTTTGAGGGTTGCGGGGGGGCTGTACGAGCAGTACTTC | - | TRBV12-3/TRBV12-4 | TRBD2 | TRBJ2-7